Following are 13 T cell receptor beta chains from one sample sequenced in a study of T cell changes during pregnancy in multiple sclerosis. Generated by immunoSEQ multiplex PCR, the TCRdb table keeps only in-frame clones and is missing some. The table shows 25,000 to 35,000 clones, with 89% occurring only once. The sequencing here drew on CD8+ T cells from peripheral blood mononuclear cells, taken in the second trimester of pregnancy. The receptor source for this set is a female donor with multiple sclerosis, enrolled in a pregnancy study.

DNA of the CDR3: TGTGCCAGCGGATTCCCGGACAGGGGTGGGGACGAGCAGTACTTC. It yields the protein CASGFPDRGGDEQYF. The chain carries TRBV27 and TRBJ2-7; 9 positions agree with TRBD1. The length of the CDR3 is 15 residues. J gave up 5 bases and V 8 bases, and 13 bases lay outside the gene matches. Germline CDR1 MNHEY, CDR2 SMNVEV (reference sequence).

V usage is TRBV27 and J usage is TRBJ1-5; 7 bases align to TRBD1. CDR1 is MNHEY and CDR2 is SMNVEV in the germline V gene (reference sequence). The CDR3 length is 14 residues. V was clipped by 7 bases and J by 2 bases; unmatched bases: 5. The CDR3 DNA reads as TGTGCCAGCAAGCACAGGGGTGGCAATCAGCCCCAGCATTTT. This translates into CASKHRGGNQPQHF.

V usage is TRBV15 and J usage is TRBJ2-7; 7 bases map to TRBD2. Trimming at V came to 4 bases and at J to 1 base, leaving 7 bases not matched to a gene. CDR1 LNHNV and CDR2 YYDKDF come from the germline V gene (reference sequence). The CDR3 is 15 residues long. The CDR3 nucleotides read TGTGCCACCAGCATCAATCCTAGCGGTTCCTACGAGCAGTACTTC. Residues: CATSINPSGSYEQYF. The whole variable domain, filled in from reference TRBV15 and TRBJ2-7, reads DAMVIQNPRYQVTQFGKPVTLSCSQTLNHNVMYWYQQKSSQAPKLLFHYYDKDFNNEADTPDNFQSRRPNTSFCFLDIRSPGLGDTAMYLCATSINPSGSYEQYFGPGTRLTVT.

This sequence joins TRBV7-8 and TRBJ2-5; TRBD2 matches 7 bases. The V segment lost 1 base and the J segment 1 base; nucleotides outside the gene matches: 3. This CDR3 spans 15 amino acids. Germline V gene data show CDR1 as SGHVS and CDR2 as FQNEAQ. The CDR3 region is CASSLVRGGQETQYF. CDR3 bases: TGTGCCAGCAGCTTAGTACGCGGGGGCCAAGAGACCCAGTACTTC.

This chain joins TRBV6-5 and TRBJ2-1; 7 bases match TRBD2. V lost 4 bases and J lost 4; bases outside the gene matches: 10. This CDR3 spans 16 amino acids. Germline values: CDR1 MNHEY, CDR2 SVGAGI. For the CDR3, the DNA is TGTGCCAGCAGTTCATGGGGGGGGGAGGGGTACAATGAGCAGTTCTTC. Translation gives CASSSWGGEGYNEQFF.

The CDR3 sequence is CASSLRDIDTGELFF. The CDR3, as DNA: TGTGCCAGCAGCCTCCGGGACATCGACACCGGGGAGCTGTTTTTT. This chain uses TRBV9 with TRBJ2-2, with D maybe TRBD1 (6 bases). There are 15 residues in the CDR3. Germline assignment: CDR1 SGDLS and CDR2 YYNGEE. V was pared by 4 bases and J by 3 bases, with 13 bases between.

CDR3 sequence (DNA): TGTGCCATCAGTGACGCTCGGGCCTACGAGCAGTACTTC. Residues: CAISDARAYEQYF. The genes are TRBV10-3 and TRBJ2-7; D is ambiguous. The V end was cut by 3 bases, the J end by 2 bases, with 8 bases between. The CDR3 is 13 residues long. Germline CDR1 and CDR2: ENHRY and SYGVKD.

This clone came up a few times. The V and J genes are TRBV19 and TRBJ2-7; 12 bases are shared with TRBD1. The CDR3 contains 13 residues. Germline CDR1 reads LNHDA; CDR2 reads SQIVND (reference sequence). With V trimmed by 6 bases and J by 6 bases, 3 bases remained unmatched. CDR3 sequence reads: CASSGTGGTEQYF. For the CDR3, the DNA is TGTGCCAGTAGCGGGACAGGGGGCACCGAGCAGTACTTC.

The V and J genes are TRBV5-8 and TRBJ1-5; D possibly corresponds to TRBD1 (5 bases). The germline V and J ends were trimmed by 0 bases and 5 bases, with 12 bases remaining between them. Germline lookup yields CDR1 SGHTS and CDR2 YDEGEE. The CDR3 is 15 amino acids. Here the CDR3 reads CASSLEGGEHQPQHF. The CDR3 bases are TGTGCCAGCAGCTTGGAGGGAGGGGAGCATCAGCCCCAGCATTTT.

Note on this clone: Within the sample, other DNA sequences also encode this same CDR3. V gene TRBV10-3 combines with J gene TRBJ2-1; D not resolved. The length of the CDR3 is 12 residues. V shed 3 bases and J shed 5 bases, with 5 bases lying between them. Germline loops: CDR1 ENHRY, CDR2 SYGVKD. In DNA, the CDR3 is TGTGCCATCAGTGAAGCCGACAATGAGCAGTTCTTC. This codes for CAISEADNEQFF.

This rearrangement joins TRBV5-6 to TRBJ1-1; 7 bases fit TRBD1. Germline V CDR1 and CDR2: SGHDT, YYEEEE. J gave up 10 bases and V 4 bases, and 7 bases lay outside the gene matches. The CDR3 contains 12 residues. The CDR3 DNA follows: TGTGCCAGCAGCAGACAGGGTATAGCAGCTTTCTTT. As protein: CASSRQGIAAFF.

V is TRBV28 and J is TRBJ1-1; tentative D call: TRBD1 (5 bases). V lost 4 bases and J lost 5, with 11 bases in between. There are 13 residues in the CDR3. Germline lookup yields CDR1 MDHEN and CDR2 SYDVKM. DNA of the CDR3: TGTGCCAGCAGTTACGACAGTGAGACTGAAGCTTTCTTT. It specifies CASSYDSETEAFF.

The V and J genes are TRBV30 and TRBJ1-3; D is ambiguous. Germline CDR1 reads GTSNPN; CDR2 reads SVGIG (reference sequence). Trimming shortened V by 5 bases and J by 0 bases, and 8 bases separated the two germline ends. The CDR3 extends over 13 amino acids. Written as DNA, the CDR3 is TGTGCCTGGGCGGTATACTCTGGAAACACCATATATTTT. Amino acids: CAWAVYSGNTIYF.